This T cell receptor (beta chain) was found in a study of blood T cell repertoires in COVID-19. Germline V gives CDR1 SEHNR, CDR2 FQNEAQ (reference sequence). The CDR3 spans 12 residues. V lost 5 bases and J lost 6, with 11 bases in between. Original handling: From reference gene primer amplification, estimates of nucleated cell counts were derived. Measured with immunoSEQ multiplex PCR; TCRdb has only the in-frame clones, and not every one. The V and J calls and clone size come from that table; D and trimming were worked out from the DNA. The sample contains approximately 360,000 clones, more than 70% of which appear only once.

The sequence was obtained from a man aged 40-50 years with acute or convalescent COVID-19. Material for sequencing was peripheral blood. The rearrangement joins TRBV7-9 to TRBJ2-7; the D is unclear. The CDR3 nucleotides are TGTGCCAGCAGCCTTAACGGCGGCGAGCAGTACTTC. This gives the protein CASSLNGGEQYF. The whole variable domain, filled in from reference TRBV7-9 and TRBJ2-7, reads DTGVSQNPRHKITKRGQNVTFRCDPISEHNRLYWYRQTLGQGPEFLTYFQNEAQLEKSRLLSDRFSAERPKGSFSTLEIQRTEQGDSAMYLCASSLNGGEQYFGPGTRLTVT.